Shown below are 3 T cell receptor beta chains from a single sample sequenced in a study of shared clonotypes between healthy human individuals. The protocol was immunoSEQ multiplex PCR, while the TCRdb copy is restricted to in-frame clones and leaves out a portion. The sample yields about 2.3 million clones, around 90% seen once. Sequenced sample: naive CD4+ T cells from PBMCs. Regarding subset: CD45RA+ positively selected. The receptors come from a man between 18 and 29 years old in good health. Some clones in this sample may be carry-over from other donors' samples.

This rearrangement joins TRBV7-9 to TRBJ2-3, with D uncertain. Deletions cut 4 bases from V and 0 bases from J, with 11 bases between. This CDR3 spans 15 amino acids. The germline CDR1 and CDR2 sequences are SEHNR and FQNEAQ (reference sequence). The CDR3 reads CASSSKGTSTDTQYF. Written as DNA, the CDR3 is TGTGCCAGCAGCTCGAAAGGAACTAGCACAGATACGCAGTATTTT.

The CDR3 reads CASSPMQTSSGANVLTF. CDR3 bases: TGTGCCAGCTCACCAATGCAGACCTCCTCTGGGGCCAACGTCCTGACTTTC. V and J are TRBV18 and TRBJ2-6; D uncertain. The CDR3 is 17 residues long. V dropped 2 bases and J dropped 0 bases, with 11 bases sitting between them. CDR1 and CDR2 (germline): KGHSH, LQKENI.

Concerning this clone itself: Other nucleotide sequences in the sample specify the same CDR3. The rearrangement links TRBV28 to TRBJ2-7; 7 bases are shared with TRBD2. This CDR3 has 13 amino acids. After removal of 5 bases from V and 2 bases from J, the junction contained 3 bases not matched to a gene. The V gene's germline CDR1 is MDHEN and CDR2 SYDVKM. The CDR3: CASSPGRAYEQYF. For the CDR3, the DNA is TGTGCCAGCAGTCCAGGGAGGGCCTACGAGCAGTACTTC.